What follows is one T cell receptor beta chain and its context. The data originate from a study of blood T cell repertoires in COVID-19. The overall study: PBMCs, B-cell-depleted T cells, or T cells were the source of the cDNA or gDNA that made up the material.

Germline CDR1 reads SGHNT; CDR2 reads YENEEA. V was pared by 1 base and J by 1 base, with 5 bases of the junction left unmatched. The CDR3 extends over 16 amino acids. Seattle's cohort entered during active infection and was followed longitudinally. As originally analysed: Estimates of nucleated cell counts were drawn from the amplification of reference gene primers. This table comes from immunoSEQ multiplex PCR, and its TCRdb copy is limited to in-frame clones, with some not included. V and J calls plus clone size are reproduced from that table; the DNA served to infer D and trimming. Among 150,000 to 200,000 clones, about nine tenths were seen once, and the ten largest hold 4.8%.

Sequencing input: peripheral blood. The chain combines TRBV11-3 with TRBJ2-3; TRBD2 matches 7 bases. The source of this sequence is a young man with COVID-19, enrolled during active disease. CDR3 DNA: TGTGCCAGCAGCTTAGGCCTACGGGGGGGCACAGATACGCAGTATTTT. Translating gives CASSLGLRGGTDTQYF.